A selection of T cell receptor beta chains follows, all from one sample in a study of identical twins. Via MiXCR, TCRdb re-called the 5' RACE reads, giving one row per CDR3 protein. Of hundreds of thousands of distinct CDR3 sequences in the sample, less than 7% were seen once. Sequenced input: naive T cells sorted from blood. These TCRs come from a man in his late teens or twenties in good health. Both conserved end residues are part of each CDR3. Each record gives: D gene, clone size, J gene, V gene, CDR3 DNA, CDR3 protein. The D gene is left open where the match is weak. The size entry is marked missing in some rows and otherwise reads once, few, many or a size class.

D gene: -
clone size: many
J gene: TRBJ2-3
V gene: TRBV5-1
CDR3 DNA: TGCGCCAGCAGTGGAGGGGAAACAGATACGCAGTATTTT
CDR3 protein: CASSGGETDTQYF

D gene: TRBD1
clone size: -
J gene: TRBJ1-1
V gene: TRBV20-1
CDR3 DNA: TGCAGTGCTAGAGGCAAACAGGACAGGGCGAAGAACACTGAAGCTTTCTTT
CDR3 protein: CSARGKQDRAKNTEAFF

D gene: -
clone size: few
J gene: TRBJ2-6
V gene: TRBV30
CDR3 DNA: TGTGCCAGGACAGCCTACTCTGGGGCCAACGTCCTGACTTTC
CDR3 protein: CARTAYSGANVLTF

D gene: -
clone size: many
J gene: TRBJ2-5
V gene: TRBV28
CDR3 DNA: TGTGCCAGCAGTTTAACGGGGATGAGGCAAGAGACCCAGTACTTC
CDR3 protein: CASSLTGMRQETQYF

D gene: -
clone size: many
J gene: TRBJ2-3
V gene: TRBV29-1
CDR3 DNA: TGCAGCGTTGATTTAGATACGCAGTATTTT
CDR3 protein: CSVDLDTQYF

D gene: -
clone size: many
J gene: TRBJ2-1
V gene: TRBV29-1
CDR3 DNA: TGCAGCGTTGCGGAGCGGACCTTCGATGAGCAGTTCTTC
CDR3 protein: CSVAERTFDEQFF

D gene: -
clone size: -
J gene: TRBJ2-7
V gene: TRBV27
CDR3 DNA: TGTGCCAGCAGCCCCGGGATCACTAGAGTCGTCGAGCAGTACTTC
CDR3 protein: CASSPGITRVVEQYF

D gene: TRBD1
clone size: few
J gene: TRBJ1-2
V gene: TRBV7-2
CDR3 DNA: TGTGCCAGCAGCCCGGGACAGGGGAGCTACACCTTC
CDR3 protein: CASSPGQGSYTF

D gene: TRBD1
clone size: few
J gene: TRBJ1-5
V gene: TRBV4-2
CDR3 DNA: TGTGCCAGCAGCCTGGACAGGGACAATCAGCCCCAGCATTTT
CDR3 protein: CASSLDRDNQPQHF

D gene: TRBD1
clone size: many
J gene: TRBJ2-7
V gene: TRBV9
CDR3 DNA: TGTGCCAGCAGCCCCGGGGACAGGGGGCCTCCCTACGAGCAGTACTTC
CDR3 protein: CASSPGDRGPPYEQYF

D gene: TRBD1
clone size: few
J gene: TRBJ1-5
V gene: TRBV6-2/TRBV6-3
CDR3 DNA: TGTGCCAGCAGATCCTCCTTCGGGACAGGGTATGGGCAGCCCCAGCATTTT
CDR3 protein: CASRSSFGTGYGQPQHF

D gene: -
clone size: many
J gene: TRBJ1-5
V gene: TRBV12-3/TRBV12-4
CDR3 DNA: TGTGCCAGCAGTTTAGGCGTCTCAGGGAATCAGCCCCAGCATTTT
CDR3 protein: CASSLGVSGNQPQHF

D gene: TRBD1
clone size: many
J gene: TRBJ2-7
V gene: TRBV6-1
CDR3 DNA: TGTGCCACCCCAGACGGGACAGTCGTGGGGGAGCAGTACTTC
CDR3 protein: CATPDGTVVGEQYF

D gene: -
clone size: few
J gene: TRBJ1-1
V gene: TRBV30
CDR3 DNA: TGTGCCTGGAGTCACAACACTGAAGCTTTCTTT
CDR3 protein: CAWSHNTEAFF

D gene: TRBD1
clone size: many
J gene: TRBJ2-2
V gene: TRBV24-1
CDR3 DNA: TGTGCCACCAGTGGTGGGACAGGGGTCACCGGGGAGCTGTTTTTT
CDR3 protein: CATSGGTGVTGELFF

D gene: -
clone size: many
J gene: TRBJ1-5
V gene: TRBV12-3/TRBV12-4
CDR3 DNA: TGTGCCAGCAGTCTTAGGGGATTAGGTCAGCCCCAGCATTTT
CDR3 protein: CASSLRGLGQPQHF

D gene: TRBD2
clone size: many
J gene: TRBJ2-7
V gene: TRBV20-1
CDR3 DNA: TGCAGTGCTAGAGGGTCTTGGGCTCGAGCGGGGAGCTCCTACGAGCAGTACTTC
CDR3 protein: CSARGSWARAGSSYEQYF

D gene: -
clone size: -
J gene: TRBJ2-7
V gene: TRBV12-3/TRBV12-4
CDR3 DNA: TGTGCCAGCAGTTCTGCGGGACACACAAGCAAAACCTACGAGCAGTACTTC
CDR3 protein: CASSSAGHTSKTYEQYF

D gene: -
clone size: many
J gene: TRBJ1-1
V gene: TRBV5-1
CDR3 DNA: TGCGCCAGCAGCGGACCTCAGAGTGGCACTGAAGCTTTCTTT
CDR3 protein: CASSGPQSGTEAFF

D gene: -
clone size: -
J gene: TRBJ2-1
V gene: TRBV5-6
CDR3 DNA: TGTGCCAGCAGCTTCCCCCACAATGAGCAGTTCTTC
CDR3 protein: CASSFPHNEQFF

D gene: -
clone size: many
J gene: TRBJ1-5
V gene: TRBV6-1
CDR3 DNA: TGTGCCAGCAGTCGGACGGTGGTTGGGGATCAGCCCCAGCATTTT
CDR3 protein: CASSRTVVGDQPQHF

D gene: -
clone size: few
J gene: TRBJ2-3
V gene: TRBV29-1
CDR3 DNA: TGCAGCTGTAAAGGGGGGAGCGCAGATACGCAGTATTTT
CDR3 protein: CSCKGGSADTQYF

D gene: TRBD1
clone size: few
J gene: TRBJ1-6
V gene: TRBV12-3/TRBV12-4
CDR3 DNA: TGTGCCAGCAGACCGGAAGGGACAGGGCTGAGGAATTCACCCCTCCACTTT
CDR3 protein: CASRPEGTGLRNSPLHF

D gene: -
clone size: many
J gene: TRBJ2-1
V gene: TRBV20-1
CDR3 DNA: TGCAGTGCTTCCTCCGGAAGGGGGAAGAATGAGCAGTTCTTC
CDR3 protein: CSASSGRGKNEQFF

D gene: -
clone size: -
J gene: TRBJ2-5
V gene: TRBV5-1
CDR3 DNA: TGCGCCAGCAGCTTCTCGGGAGACCCACAAGAGACCCAGTACTTC
CDR3 protein: CASSFSGDPQETQYF

D gene: -
clone size: few
J gene: TRBJ2-3
V gene: TRBV3-1
CDR3 DNA: TGTGCCAGCAGCCAAGATGAAACCGTCATAAGCACAGATACGCAGTATTTT
CDR3 protein: CASSQDETVISTDTQYF

D gene: -
clone size: few
J gene: TRBJ1-1
V gene: TRBV7-9
CDR3 DNA: TGTGCCGCAGGGGAAGGGGTAGCTTTCTTT
CDR3 protein: CAAGEGVAFF

D gene: TRBD1
clone size: many
J gene: TRBJ1-5
V gene: TRBV4-1
CDR3 DNA: TGCGCCAGCAGCCAGGGACAGGACCGTCAGCCCCAGCATTTT
CDR3 protein: CASSQGQDRQPQHF

D gene: -
clone size: few
J gene: TRBJ1-1
V gene: TRBV30
CDR3 DNA: TGTGCCTCCGAGAGAGACAGGACTGAAGCTTTCTTT
CDR3 protein: CASERDRTEAFF

D gene: TRBD1
clone size: many
J gene: TRBJ2-1
V gene: TRBV6-5
CDR3 DNA: TGTGCCAGCAGTTCCTGGACAGGGCGCTACAATGAGCAGTTCTTC
CDR3 protein: CASSSWTGRYNEQFF

D gene: -
clone size: many
J gene: TRBJ2-1
V gene: TRBV20-1
CDR3 DNA: TGCAGCGTAGGGACTCTTGAGCAGTTCTTC
CDR3 protein: CSVGTLEQFF

D gene: TRBD1
clone size: many
J gene: TRBJ1-1
V gene: TRBV6-5
CDR3 DNA: TGTGCCAGCAGTTACTCGACCCAGGGGGCAGCTTTCTTT
CDR3 protein: CASSYSTQGAAFF

D gene: -
clone size: -
J gene: TRBJ2-1
V gene: TRBV5-1
CDR3 DNA: TGCGCCAGTCGGGCCTCTACGGGGAATGAGCAGTTCTTC
CDR3 protein: CASRASTGNEQFF

D gene: -
clone size: -
J gene: TRBJ1-5
V gene: TRBV20-1
CDR3 DNA: TGCAGTTCTAGAGGGGGGAATCAGCCCCAGCATTTT
CDR3 protein: CSSRGGNQPQHF

D gene: TRBD1
clone size: -
J gene: TRBJ2-1
V gene: TRBV25-1
CDR3 DNA: TGTGCCAGCAGTGCCTCCGGGACAGCCTACAATGAGCAGTTCTTC
CDR3 protein: CASSASGTAYNEQFF

D gene: -
clone size: -
J gene: TRBJ2-5
V gene: TRBV7-6
CDR3 DNA: TGTGCCAGCAGCTCAGACTCGGAAGAGACCCAGTACTTC
CDR3 protein: CASSSDSEETQYF

D gene: TRBD1
clone size: few
J gene: TRBJ2-2
V gene: TRBV7-7
CDR3 DNA: TGTGCCAGCAGCCCGGGACAGCACACCGGGGAGCTGTTTTTT
CDR3 protein: CASSPGQHTGELFF

D gene: -
clone size: many
J gene: TRBJ2-1
V gene: TRBV5-1
CDR3 DNA: TGCGCCAGCAGCTTGGAAATACAGACAATGAAGCAGTTCTTC
CDR3 protein: CASSLEIQTMKQFF

D gene: TRBD1
clone size: few
J gene: TRBJ2-5
V gene: TRBV20-1
CDR3 DNA: TGCAGTGCTATCGGACAGGGGGTCCAAGAGACCCAGTACTTC
CDR3 protein: CSAIGQGVQETQYF

D gene: -
clone size: many
J gene: TRBJ1-2
V gene: TRBV12-3/TRBV12-4
CDR3 DNA: TGTGCCAGCACCCCCCTACGGGGTGGCTATGGCTACACCTTC
CDR3 protein: CASTPLRGGYGYTF

D gene: TRBD1
clone size: many
J gene: TRBJ2-1
V gene: TRBV5-6
CDR3 DNA: TGTGCCAGCAGCTTGGTTGTTCGACAGGGGAGCATGTTCTTC
CDR3 protein: CASSLVVRQGSMFF

D gene: -
clone size: many
J gene: TRBJ2-3
V gene: TRBV20-1
CDR3 DNA: TGCAGTGCCATTGGGGGGGCAACAGATACGCAGTATTTT
CDR3 protein: CSAIGGATDTQYF

D gene: TRBD1
clone size: many
J gene: TRBJ2-3
V gene: TRBV4-3
CDR3 DNA: TGCGCCAGCAGCCAAGATCTGCCAGGGGGAACAGATACGCAGTATTTT
CDR3 protein: CASSQDLPGGTDTQYF

D gene: -
clone size: few
J gene: TRBJ2-2
V gene: TRBV12-3/TRBV12-4
CDR3 DNA: TGTGCCAGCAGTTCTAACCCGTTGTCGGGGAACACCGGGGAGCTGTTTTTT
CDR3 protein: CASSSNPLSGNTGELFF

D gene: -
clone size: many
J gene: TRBJ2-3
V gene: TRBV20-1
CDR3 DNA: TGCAGTGCCCTCGTCGCCCCCACCAGCACAGATACGCAGTATTTT
CDR3 protein: CSALVAPTSTDTQYF

D gene: TRBD1
clone size: few
J gene: TRBJ2-7
V gene: TRBV19
CDR3 DNA: TGTGCCAGTAGCGCCGGGACAGGCCTTAACTACGAGCAGTACTTC
CDR3 protein: CASSAGTGLNYEQYF

D gene: TRBD1
clone size: many
J gene: TRBJ2-7
V gene: TRBV5-4
CDR3 DNA: TGTGCCAGCAGCTCGCCGGTTTTTGGGACAGGGGTCGACTACGAGCAGTACTTC
CDR3 protein: CASSSPVFGTGVDYEQYF

D gene: TRBD2
clone size: few
J gene: TRBJ2-1
V gene: TRBV28
CDR3 DNA: TGTGCCAGCAATAAAGGTCTAGCGGGAGGTGATGAGCAGTTCTTC
CDR3 protein: CASNKGLAGGDEQFF

D gene: -
clone size: few
J gene: TRBJ2-5
V gene: TRBV5-1
CDR3 DNA: TGCGCCAGCACCGTCGGGCAGAAACAAGAGACCCAGTACTTC
CDR3 protein: CASTVGQKQETQYF

D gene: TRBD1
clone size: many
J gene: TRBJ1-2
V gene: TRBV10-3
CDR3 DNA: TGTGCCATCAGTGGGGGCCCCGGGACAGGAGATAACTATGGCTACACCTTC
CDR3 protein: CAISGGPGTGDNYGYTF

D gene: -
clone size: -
J gene: TRBJ1-2
V gene: TRBV27
CDR3 DNA: TGTGCCAGCTCTTATCGACAGGAACACTATGGCTACACCTTC
CDR3 protein: CASSYRQEHYGYTF